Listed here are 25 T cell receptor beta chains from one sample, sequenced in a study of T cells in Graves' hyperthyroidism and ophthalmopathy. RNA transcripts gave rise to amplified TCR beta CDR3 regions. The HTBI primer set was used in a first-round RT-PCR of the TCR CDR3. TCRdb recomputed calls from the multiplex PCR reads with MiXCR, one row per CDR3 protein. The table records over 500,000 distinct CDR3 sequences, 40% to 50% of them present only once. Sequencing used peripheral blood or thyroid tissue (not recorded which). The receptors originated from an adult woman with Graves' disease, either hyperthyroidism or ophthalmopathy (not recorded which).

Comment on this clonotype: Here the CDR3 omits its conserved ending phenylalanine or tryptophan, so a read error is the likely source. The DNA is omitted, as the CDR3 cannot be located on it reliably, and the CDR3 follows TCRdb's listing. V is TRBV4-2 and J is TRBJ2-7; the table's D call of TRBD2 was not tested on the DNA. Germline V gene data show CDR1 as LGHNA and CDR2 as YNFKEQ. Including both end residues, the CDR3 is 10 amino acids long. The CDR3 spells CASSQDLLAG.

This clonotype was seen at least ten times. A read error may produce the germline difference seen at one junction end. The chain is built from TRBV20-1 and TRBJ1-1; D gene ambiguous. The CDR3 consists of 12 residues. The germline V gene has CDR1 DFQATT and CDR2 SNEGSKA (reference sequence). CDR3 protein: CSAGDGPLRAFF. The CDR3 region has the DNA TGCAGTGCTGGAGACGGGCCATTAAGGGCTTTCTTT.

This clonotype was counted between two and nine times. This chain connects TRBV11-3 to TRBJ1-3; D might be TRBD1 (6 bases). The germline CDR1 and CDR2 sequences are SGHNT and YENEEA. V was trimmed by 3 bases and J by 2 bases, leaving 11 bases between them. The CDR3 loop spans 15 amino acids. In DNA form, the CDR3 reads TGTGCCAGCAGCTTTACAGGGATCGCTGGAAACACCATATATTTT. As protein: CASSFTGIAGNTIYF. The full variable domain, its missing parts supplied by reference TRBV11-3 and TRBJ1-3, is EAGVVQSPRYKIIEKKQPVAFWCNPISGHNTLYWYLQNLGQGPELLIRYENEEAVDDSQLPKDRFSAERLKGVDSTLKIQPAELGDSAVYLCASSFTGIAGNTIYFGEGSWLTVV.

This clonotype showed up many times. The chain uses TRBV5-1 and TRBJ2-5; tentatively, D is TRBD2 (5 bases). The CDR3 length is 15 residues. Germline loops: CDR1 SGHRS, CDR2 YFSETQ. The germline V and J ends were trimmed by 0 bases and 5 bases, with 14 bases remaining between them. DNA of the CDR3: TGCGCCAGCAGCTTGGGAGCGGCACTAGGGGAGACCCAGTACTTC. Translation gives CASSLGAALGETQYF.

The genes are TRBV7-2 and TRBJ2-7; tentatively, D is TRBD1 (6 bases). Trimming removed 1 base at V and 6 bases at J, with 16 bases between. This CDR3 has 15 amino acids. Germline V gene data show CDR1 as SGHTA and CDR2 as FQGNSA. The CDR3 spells CASSLGQGTGIEQYF. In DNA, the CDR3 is TGTGCCAGCAGCTTAGGTCAGGGGACGGGAATCGAGCAGTACTTC.

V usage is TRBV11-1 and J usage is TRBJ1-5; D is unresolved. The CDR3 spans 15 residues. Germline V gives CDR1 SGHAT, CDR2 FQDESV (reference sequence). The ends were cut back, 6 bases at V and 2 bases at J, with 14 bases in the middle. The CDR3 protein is CASSAHPAGNQPQHF. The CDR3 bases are TGTGCCAGCAGTGCTCATCCCGCGGGCAATCAGCCCCAGCATTTT.

The CDR3 nucleotides read TGTGCCACCACGGGGGGGCGCAGGTATGGCTACACCTTC. This encodes CATTGGRRYGYTF. V and J are TRBV15 and TRBJ1-2; a possible D gene is TRBD1 (6 bases). Trimming removed 7 bases from V and 5 bases from J, with 14 bases in between. The CDR3 runs 13 residues. Germline V lookup: CDR1 LNHNV, CDR2 YYDKDF (reference sequence).

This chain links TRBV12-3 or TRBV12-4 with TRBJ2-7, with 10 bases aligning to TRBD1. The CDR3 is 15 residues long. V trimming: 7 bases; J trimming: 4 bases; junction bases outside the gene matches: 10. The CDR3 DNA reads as TGTGCCAGCACGGCAGGGGGACAGGGGAGGTACGAGCAGTACTTC. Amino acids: CASTAGGQGRYEQYF.

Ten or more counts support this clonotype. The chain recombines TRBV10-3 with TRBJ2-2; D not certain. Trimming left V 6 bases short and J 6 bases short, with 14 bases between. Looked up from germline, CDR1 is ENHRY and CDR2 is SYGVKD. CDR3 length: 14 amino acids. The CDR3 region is CAISPGPRAGELFF. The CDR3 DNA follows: TGTGCCATCAGCCCCGGGCCCCGGGCCGGGGAGCTGTTTTTT.

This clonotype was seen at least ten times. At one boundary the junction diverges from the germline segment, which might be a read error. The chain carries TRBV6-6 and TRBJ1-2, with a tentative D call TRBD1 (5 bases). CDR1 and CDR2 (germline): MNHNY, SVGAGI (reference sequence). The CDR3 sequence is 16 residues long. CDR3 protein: CTSDLGGPGNPYGYTF. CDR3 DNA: TGTACCAGCGACCTAGGAGGGCCAGGGAACCCCTATGGCTACACCTTC.

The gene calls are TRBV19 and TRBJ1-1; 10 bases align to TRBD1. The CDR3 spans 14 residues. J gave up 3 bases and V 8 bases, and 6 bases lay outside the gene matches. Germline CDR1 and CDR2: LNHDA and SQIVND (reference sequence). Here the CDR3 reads CASRGTGVHTEAFF. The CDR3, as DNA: TGTGCCAGTCGGGGGACAGGGGTGCACACTGAAGCTTTCTTT.

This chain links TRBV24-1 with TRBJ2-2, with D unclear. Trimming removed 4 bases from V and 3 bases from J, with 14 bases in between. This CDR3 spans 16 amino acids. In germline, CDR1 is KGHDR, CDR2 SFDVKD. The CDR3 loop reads CATSEMGRWDTGELFF. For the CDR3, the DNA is TGTGCCACCAGTGAGATGGGCAGGTGGGACACCGGGGAGCTGTTTTTT.

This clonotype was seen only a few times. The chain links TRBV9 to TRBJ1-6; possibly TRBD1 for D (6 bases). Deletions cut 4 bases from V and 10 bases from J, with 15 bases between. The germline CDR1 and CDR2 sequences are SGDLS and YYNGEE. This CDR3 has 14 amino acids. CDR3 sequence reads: CASSPQQGYSPLHF. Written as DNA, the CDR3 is TGTGCCAGCAGCCCACAACAGGGCTACTCACCCCTCCACTTT.

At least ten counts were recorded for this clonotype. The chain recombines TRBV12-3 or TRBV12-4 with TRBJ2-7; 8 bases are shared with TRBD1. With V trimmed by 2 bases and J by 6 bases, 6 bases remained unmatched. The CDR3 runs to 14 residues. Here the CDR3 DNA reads TGTGCCAGCAGTTTACGACAGGGGATTGGCGAGCAGTACTTC. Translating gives CASSLRQGIGEQYF.

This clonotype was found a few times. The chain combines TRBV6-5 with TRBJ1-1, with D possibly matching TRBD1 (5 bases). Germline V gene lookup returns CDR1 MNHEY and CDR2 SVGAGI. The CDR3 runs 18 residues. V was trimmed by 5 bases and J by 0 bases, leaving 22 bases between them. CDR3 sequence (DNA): TGTGCCAGCAGTCCCCCAGGGAGCGAGGCATTCATGAACACTGAAGCTTTCTTT. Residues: CASSPPGSEAFMNTEAFF.

In DNA, the CDR3 is TGTGCCAGCAGCGCCCAACCGGAACGGGTAGAGACCCAGTACTTC. Protein sequence: CASSAQPERVETQYF. V usage is TRBV9 and J usage is TRBJ2-5, with unresolved D. Germline V CDR1 and CDR2: SGDLS, YYNGEE. The CDR3 consists of 15 residues. Trimming removed 3 bases from V and 4 bases from J, with 16 bases in between.

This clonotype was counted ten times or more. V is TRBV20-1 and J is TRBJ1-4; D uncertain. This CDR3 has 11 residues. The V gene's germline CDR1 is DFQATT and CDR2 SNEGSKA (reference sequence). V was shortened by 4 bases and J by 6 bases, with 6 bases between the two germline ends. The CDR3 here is CSAIADEKLFF. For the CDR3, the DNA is TGCAGTGCTATCGCGGATGAAAAACTGTTTTTT.

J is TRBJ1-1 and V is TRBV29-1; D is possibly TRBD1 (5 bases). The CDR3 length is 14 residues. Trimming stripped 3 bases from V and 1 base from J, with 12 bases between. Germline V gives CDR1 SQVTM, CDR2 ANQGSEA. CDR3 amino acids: CSVDRATRNTEAFF. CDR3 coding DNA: TGCAGCGTTGACAGGGCTACTCGGAACACTGAAGCTTTCTTT.

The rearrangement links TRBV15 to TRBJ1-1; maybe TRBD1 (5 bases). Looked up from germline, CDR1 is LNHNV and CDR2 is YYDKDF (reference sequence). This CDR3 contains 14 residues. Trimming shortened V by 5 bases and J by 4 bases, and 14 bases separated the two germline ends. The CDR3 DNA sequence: TGTGCCACCAGCCCAAACCGGGGCGGCACTGAAGCTTTCTTT. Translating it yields CATSPNRGGTEAFF. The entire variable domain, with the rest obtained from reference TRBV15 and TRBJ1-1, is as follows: DAMVIQNPRYQVTQFGKPVTLSCSQTLNHNVMYWYQQKSSQAPKLLFHYYDKDFNNEADTPDNFQSRRPNTSFCFLDIRSPGLGDTAMYLCATSPNRGGTEAFFGQGTRLTVV.

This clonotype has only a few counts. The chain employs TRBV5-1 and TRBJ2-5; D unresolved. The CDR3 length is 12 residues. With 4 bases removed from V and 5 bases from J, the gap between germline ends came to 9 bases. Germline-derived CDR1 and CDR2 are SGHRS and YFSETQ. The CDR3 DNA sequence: TGCGCCAGCAGCGATGATATCGAGACCCAGTACTTC. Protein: CASSDDIETQYF.

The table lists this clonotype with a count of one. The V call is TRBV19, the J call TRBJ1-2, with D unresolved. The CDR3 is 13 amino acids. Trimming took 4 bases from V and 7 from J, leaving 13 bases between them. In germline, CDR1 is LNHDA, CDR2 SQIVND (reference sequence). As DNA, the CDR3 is TGTGCCAGTAGTACTTCACCGGGGATTGGCTACACCTTC. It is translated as CASSTSPGIGYTF.

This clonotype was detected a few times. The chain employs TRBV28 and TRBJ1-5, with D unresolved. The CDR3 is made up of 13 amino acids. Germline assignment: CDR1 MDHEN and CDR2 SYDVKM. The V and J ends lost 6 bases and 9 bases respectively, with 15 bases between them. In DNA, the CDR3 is TGTGCCAGCAGCGGCGGAGCGGGGAGGCCCCAGCATTTT. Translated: CASSGGAGRPQHF. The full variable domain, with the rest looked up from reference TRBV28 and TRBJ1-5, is DVKVTQSSRYLVKRTGEKVFLECVQDMDHENMFWYRQDPGLGLRLIYFSYDVKMKEKGDIPEGYSVSREKKERFSLILESASTNQTSMYLCASSGGAGRPQHFGDGTRLSIL.

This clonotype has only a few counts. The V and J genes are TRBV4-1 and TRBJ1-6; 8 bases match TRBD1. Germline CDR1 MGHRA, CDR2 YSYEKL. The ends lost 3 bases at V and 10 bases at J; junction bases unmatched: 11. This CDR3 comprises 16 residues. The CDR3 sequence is CASSHEGQGGRSPLHF. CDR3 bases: TGCGCCAGCAGCCACGAAGGACAGGGTGGGCGATCACCCCTCCACTTT.

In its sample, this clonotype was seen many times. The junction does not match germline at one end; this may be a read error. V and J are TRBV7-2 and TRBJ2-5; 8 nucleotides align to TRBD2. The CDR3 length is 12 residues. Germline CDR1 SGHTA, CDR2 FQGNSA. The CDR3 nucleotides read TGTGCCAGCAGCCTGGGAGTGGGACTAGGACACTTC. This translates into CASSLGVGLGHF.

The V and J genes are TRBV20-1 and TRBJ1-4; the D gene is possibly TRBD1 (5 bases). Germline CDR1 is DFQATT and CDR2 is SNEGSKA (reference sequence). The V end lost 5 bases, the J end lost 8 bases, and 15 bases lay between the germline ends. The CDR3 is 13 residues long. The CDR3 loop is CSAWDRGGEKLFF. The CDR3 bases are TGCAGTGCTTGGGACCGGGGTGGGGAAAAACTGTTTTTT.